These 28 T cell receptor beta chains were all obtained from the same sample, sequenced in a study of shared clonotypes between healthy human individuals. Profiled with immunoSEQ multiplex PCR; TCRdb holds only in-frame clones, not every one. The sample consists of over 2 million clones, around 93% of them appearing once. Sequencing was carried out using naive CD4+ T cells from PBMCs. Subset indicated: CD45RA+ positively selected. The receptors stem from a man between 18 and 29 years old in good health. Some clones in this sample may be carry-over from other donors' samples.

The chain carries TRBV6-1 and TRBJ2-3; possibly TRBD2 for D (5 bases). The germline V gene encodes CDR1 MNHNS and CDR2 SASEGT. This CDR3 comprises 15 residues. Between the trimmed V and J ends, which lost 7 bases and 3 bases, there was a span of 17 bases. This chain's CDR3 is CASTRTGGPTDTQYF. CDR3 nucleotides: TGTGCCAGCACTCGAACTGGAGGACCTACAGATACGCAGTATTTT.

The rearrangement uses TRBV30 and TRBJ2-3; the match to TRBD1 covers 8 bases. Trimming cost V 3 bases and J 3 bases; bases outside gene matches: 5. CDR1 and CDR2 from the germline V gene are GTSNPN and SVGIG (reference sequence). The CDR3 has 14 residues. This CDR3 reads CAWRRQGATDTQYF. The CDR3 region has the DNA TGTGCCTGGAGACGCCAGGGGGCAACAGATACGCAGTATTTT.

J is TRBJ2-5 and V is TRBV11-1; weak D call: TRBD2 (5 bases). V was clipped by 3 bases and J by 1 base, with 15 bases between them. There are 16 residues in the CDR3. Looked up from germline, CDR1 is SGHAT and CDR2 is FQDESV (reference sequence). Here the CDR3 reads CASSFPTSGVQETQYF. CDR3 nucleotide sequence: TGTGCCAGCAGCTTCCCAACTAGTGGGGTCCAAGAGACCCAGTACTTC. The full variable domain, in which reference TRBV11-1 and TRBJ2-5 provide the parts outside the CDR3, is EAEVAQSPRYKITEKSQAVAFWCDPISGHATLYWYRQILGQGPELLVQFQDESVVDDSQLPKDRFSAERLKGVDSTLKIQPAELGDSAMYLCASSFPTSGVQETQYFGPGTRLLVL.

V gene TRBV12-2 combines with J gene TRBJ1-1. TRBV12-2 is a recognized pseudogene. This CDR3 comprises 14 residues. The CDR3 DNA sequence: TGTGCAAGTCGCTTAGACGGGAAGAACACTGAAGCTTTCTTT. This translates into CASRLDGKNTEAFF.

This chain connects TRBV27 to TRBJ2-7, with 8 bases fitting TRBD2. The CDR3 is 16 residues long. Trimming at V came to 4 bases and at J to 0 bases, leaving 8 bases not matched to a gene. CDR1 is MNHEY and CDR2 is SMNVEV in the germline V gene (reference sequence). The CDR3 bases are TGTGCCAGCAGTTCAATAGGACGGGGGGGCTCCTACGAGCAGTACTTC. As protein: CASSSIGRGGSYEQYF.

The chain recombines TRBV29-1 with TRBJ2-3; 14 bases agree with TRBD2. This CDR3 contains 16 residues. V lost 6 bases and J lost 4; bases outside the gene matches: 9. Germline V gene data show CDR1 as SQVTM and CDR2 as ANQGSEA. DNA for the CDR3: TGCAGCGTCGCCGGGACTAGCGGGAGAATAGCAGATACGCAGTATTTT. It encodes CSVAGTSGRIADTQYF.

The chain recombines TRBV7-9 with TRBJ2-7, with 8 bases lining up with TRBD2. CDR1 is SEHNR, CDR2 FQNEAQ, per germline (reference sequence). Trimming cost V 3 bases and J 4 bases; bases outside gene matches: 8. CDR3 length: 15 residues. CDR3 coding DNA: TGTGCCAGCAGCTTTTCAGCGGGAGCAGCTTACGAGCAGTACTTC. The encoded protein is CASSFSAGAAYEQYF. Combining the CDR3 with reference TRBV7-9 and TRBJ2-7 gives the whole variable domain DTGVSQNPRHKITKRGQNVTFRCDPISEHNRLYWYRQTLGQGPEFLTYFQNEAQLEKSRLLSDRFSAERPKGSFSTLEIQRTEQGDSAMYLCASSFSAGAAYEQYFGPGTRLTVT.

The chain couples TRBV28 to TRBJ2-5, with D uncertain. Germline CDR1 is MDHEN and CDR2 is SYDVKM. The V and J ends lost 6 bases and 7 bases respectively, with 27 bases between them. The length of the CDR3 is 17 residues. Here the CDR3 DNA reads TGTGCCAGCAGCGTTTTTTTCGGGTACTGGGCTGAGGCGACCCAGTACTTC. This gives the protein CASSVFFGYWAEATQYF.

The CDR3 spells CASTIPPGAGFTEAFF. The DNA of the CDR3 is TGTGCCAGCACAATCCCTCCCGGGGCGGGGTTCACTGAAGCTTTCTTT. J is TRBJ1-1 and V is TRBV5-8; weak D call: TRBD1 (5 bases). Germline CDR1 is SGHTS and CDR2 is YDEGEE. V was pared by 6 bases and J by 4 bases, with 22 bases between. This CDR3 comprises 16 residues. The variable domain in full, completed from reference TRBV5-8 and TRBJ1-1, reads EAGVTQSPTHLIKTRGQQATLRCSPISGHTSVYWYQQALGLGLQFLLWYDEGEERNRGNFPPRFSGRQFPNYSSELNVNALELEDSALYLCASTIPPGAGFTEAFFGQGTRLTVV.

Concerning this clone: This same CDR3 is encoded by further DNA sequences in the sample. The J gene is TRBJ1-5, the V gene TRBV2; no definite D call. The CDR3 runs 12 residues. With 4 bases removed from V and 3 bases from J, the gap between germline ends came to 4 bases. CDR1 and CDR2 (germline): SNHLY, FYNNEI. The CDR3 here is CASSGINQPQHF. The CDR3 DNA reads TGTGCCAGCAGTGGAATCAATCAGCCCCAGCATTTT.

The rearrangement uses TRBV7-9 and TRBJ2-1; the D gene is possibly TRBD2 (6 bases). Germline V lookup: CDR1 SEHNR, CDR2 FQNEAQ (reference sequence). V was shortened by 8 bases and J by 8 bases, with 10 bases between the two germline ends. The CDR3 extends over 11 amino acids. The chain's CDR3 is CASATSYEQFF. In DNA form, the CDR3 reads TGTGCCAGCGCGACTAGTTATGAGCAGTTCTTC.

The V gene is TRBV5-4, the J gene TRBJ2-5; D remains ambiguous. CDR1 SGHNT and CDR2 YYREEE come from the germline V gene (reference sequence). The CDR3 runs 13 residues. V was shortened by 3 bases and J by 5 bases, with 11 bases between the two germline ends. The CDR3, as DNA: TGTGCCAGCAGCTCCCCTAGTGCGGAGACCCAGTACTTC. Translated: CASSSPSAETQYF.

For the CDR3, the DNA is TGTGCCAGCAGCCCCCGGGACAGCTATTATAGCAATCAGCCCCAGCATTTT. It encodes CASSPRDSYYSNQPQHF. V and J are TRBV27 and TRBJ1-5; 7 nucleotides agree with TRBD1. This CDR3 comprises 17 residues. Looked up from germline, CDR1 is MNHEY and CDR2 is SMNVEV (reference sequence). The junction had 11 bases not matched to a gene; V was cut back by 6 bases and J by 0 bases.

This chain links TRBV9 with TRBJ2-5, with D possibly TRBD2 on 6 matching bases. V dropped 3 bases and J dropped 1 base, with 13 bases sitting between them. This CDR3 spans 15 amino acids. Germline V gene lookup returns CDR1 SGDLS and CDR2 YYNGEE. The CDR3 protein is CASSEAGGTQETQYF. The CDR3 nucleotides read TGTGCCAGCAGCGAGGCGGGCGGGACCCAAGAGACCCAGTACTTC.

The genes are TRBV15 and TRBJ2-3, with 10 bases lining up with TRBD2. Trimming at V came to 5 bases and at J to 3 bases, leaving 14 bases not matched to a gene. CDR3 length equals 18 residues. The germline V gene encodes CDR1 LNHNV and CDR2 YYDKDF (reference sequence). The CDR3 region is CATSPGASGRARTDTQYF. The CDR3 coding sequence is TGTGCCACCAGCCCGGGCGCTAGCGGGAGAGCCCGGACAGATACGCAGTATTTT. Looking up the rest from reference TRBV15 and TRBJ2-3 gives the full variable domain: DAMVIQNPRYQVTQFGKPVTLSCSQTLNHNVMYWYQQKSSQAPKLLFHYYDKDFNNEADTPDNFQSRRPNTSFCFLDIRSPGLGDTAMYLCATSPGASGRARTDTQYFGPGTRLTVL.

V and J are TRBV28 and TRBJ2-5, with D unclear. Trimming left V 1 base short and J 0 bases short, with 9 bases between. The germline V gene has CDR1 MDHEN and CDR2 SYDVKM. The CDR3 is made up of 15 amino acids. The CDR3 region has the DNA TGTGCCAGCAGTTTATTGACCGGGTACCAAGAGACCCAGTACTTC. Amino acid sequence: CASSLLTGYQETQYF.

The CDR3 DNA reads as TGTGCCAGCAGCAGACGTCCCTTGGGACAGGGGGCGGGAGAGCAGTACTTC. Protein product: CASSRRPLGQGAGEQYF. The chain employs TRBV21-1 and TRBJ2-7; no DNA check was done on the table's D call, TRBD1. TRBV21-1 is designated a pseudogene. The length of the CDR3 is 17 residues.

Regarding this clone: This may stem from a read error, because a much larger clone lies one nucleotide away. Distinct nucleotide sequences in the sample also encode this CDR3. The chain couples TRBV7-9 to TRBJ2-5; D is ambiguous. Germline-derived CDR1 and CDR2 are SEHNR and FQNEAQ (reference sequence). V was trimmed by 4 bases and J by 5 bases, leaving 5 bases between them. The CDR3 consists of 11 residues. Here the CDR3 reads CASSSQETQYF. CDR3 coding DNA: TGTGCCAGCAGCTCCCAGGAGACCCAGTACTTC.

The V gene is TRBV5-1, the J gene TRBJ2-5; TRBD1 might be the D (6 bases). The CDR3 runs to 16 residues. Trimming removed 0 bases at V and 6 bases at J, with 18 bases between. Germline values: CDR1 SGHRS, CDR2 YFSETQ. CDR3 DNA sequence: TGCGCCAGCAGCTTGGCCCGCACAGGGCAGCAAAAGACCCAGTACTTC. Its protein is CASSLARTGQQKTQYF.

The gene calls are TRBV11-2 and TRBJ2-1, with 9 bases identical to TRBD2. V shed 5 bases, J shed 0 bases, and the junction held 14 bases outside the gene matches. Per germline, CDR1 SGHAT and CDR2 FQNNGV. This CDR3 spans 19 amino acids. The CDR3 nucleotides are TGTGCCAGCAGCCCGAAGAGAGGGACTAGCAGAAGCTCCTACAATGAGCAGTTCTTC. Protein sequence: CASSPKRGTSRSSYNEQFF.

V is TRBV28 and J is TRBJ1-4; TRBD1 agrees at 10 bases. CDR1 and CDR2 (germline): MDHEN, SYDVKM. This CDR3 region has 16 residues. The V segment lost 3 bases and the J segment 9 bases; nucleotides outside the gene matches: 10. Here the CDR3 reads CASSFLGTGVPKKLFF. In DNA form, the CDR3 reads TGTGCCAGCAGTTTTTTAGGGACAGGGGTACCAAAAAAACTGTTTTTT.

This clone was counted only a few times. Other DNA sequences of this sample code for an identical CDR3. The rearrangement uses TRBV7-3 and TRBJ1-1; no reliable D call. The CDR3 has 13 residues. The germline V gene encodes CDR1 SGHTA and CDR2 FQGTGA. With 5 bases removed from V and 1 base from J, the gap between germline ends came to 8 bases. The CDR3 DNA is TGTGCCAGCAGCCTACGGGAGAACACTGAAGCTTTCTTT. Translating gives CASSLRENTEAFF.

The chain joins TRBV9 to TRBJ2-7; TRBD2 aligns across 9 bases. J lost 8 bases, V lost 4 bases, and 13 bases had no gene match. Germline V gives CDR1 SGDLS, CDR2 YYNGEE. The CDR3 loop spans 15 amino acids. CDR3 in amino acids: CASSPGAGGPLQQYF. CDR3 DNA sequence: TGTGCCAGCAGCCCCGGGGCGGGAGGGCCCTTGCAGCAGTACTTC.

This clone came up a few times. The V and J genes are TRBV5-1 and TRBJ1-1; no clear D gene. The CDR3 runs to 14 residues. Trimming took off 3 bases at V and 0 bases at J, with 9 bases between the two ends. Per the germline V gene, CDR1 is SGHRS and CDR2 is YFSETQ. CDR3 bases: TGCGCCAGCAGCTGGCAGGTGATGAACACTGAAGCTTTCTTT. Its protein product is CASSWQVMNTEAFF.

The rearrangement uses TRBV5-4 and TRBJ2-1; 14 bases line up with TRBD2. Germline V lookup: CDR1 SGHNT, CDR2 YYREEE (reference sequence). Losses at the gene ends were 4 bases for V and 10 bases for J; bases not matched to a gene: 10. The CDR3 consists of 16 residues. CDR3 region: CASSAEWTSGRKEQFF. CDR3 sequence (DNA): TGTGCCAGCAGCGCGGAGTGGACTAGCGGGAGGAAGGAGCAGTTCTTC. Combining the CDR3 with reference TRBV5-4 and TRBJ2-1 gives the whole variable domain ETGVTQSPTHLIKTRGQQVTLRCSSQSGHNTVSWYQQALGQGPQFIFQYYREEENGRGNFPPRFSGLQFPNYSSELNVNALELDDSALYLCASSAEWTSGRKEQFFGPGTRLTVL.

This chain joins TRBV7-2 and TRBJ1-2; D gene ambiguous. The germline V gene has CDR1 SGHTA and CDR2 FQGNSA. The CDR3 spans 11 residues. V was clipped by 2 bases and J by 7 bases, with 5 bases between them. In DNA form, the CDR3 reads TGTGCCAGCAGCTTAAGTGCTGGCTACACCTTC. It is translated as CASSLSAGYTF.

The gene calls are TRBV7-3 and TRBJ2-3, with TRBD1 matching over 11 bases. The CDR3 is made up of 19 amino acids. Germline-derived CDR1 and CDR2 are SGHTA and FQGTGA. The J segment lost 6 bases and the V segment lost 3 bases, leaving 17 bases of the junction unmatched. The CDR3 DNA is TGTGCCAGCAGCTTCTCCCCTGCCCGCGGGACAGGGGGTGTGGATACGCAGTATTTT. This encodes CASSFSPARGTGGVDTQYF. Together with reference TRBV7-3 and TRBJ2-3, the CDR3 gives the full variable domain: GAGVSQTPSNKVTEKGKYVELRCDPISGHTALYWYRQSLGQGPEFLIYFQGTGAADDSGLPNDRFFAVRPEGSVSTLKIQRTERGDSAVYLCASSFSPARGTGGVDTQYFGPGTRLTVL.

The V call is TRBV7-3, the J call TRBJ2-3; no clear D gene. The CDR3 spans 13 residues. Germline CDR1 is SGHTA and CDR2 is FQGTGA. Deletions cut 5 bases from V and 4 bases from J, with 10 bases between. The CDR3 region is CASSTTGADTQYF. The CDR3 coding sequence is TGTGCCAGCAGCACCACTGGCGCAGATACGCAGTATTTT.